The clone carrying this T cell receptor (beta chain) was picked up many times. V gave up 2 bases and J gave up 3 bases, with 10 bases separating them. The germline gives CDR1 LGHNA, CDR2 YNFKEQ. The CDR3 has 14 amino acids. MiXCR, run by TCRdb on the reads, gives a single entry per CDR3 protein. Seen here are 15,000 or so distinct CDR3 sequences, about 30% observed once, and the top ten hold about 16%. The sample comprised blood. The sequence derives from a human donor. The V and J genes are TRBV4-2 and TRBJ1-2; D remains ambiguous. The CDR3 coding sequence is TGTGCCAGCAGCCAACCCTCCCGGGACTATGGCTACACCTTC. It translates to CASSQPSRDYGYTF.